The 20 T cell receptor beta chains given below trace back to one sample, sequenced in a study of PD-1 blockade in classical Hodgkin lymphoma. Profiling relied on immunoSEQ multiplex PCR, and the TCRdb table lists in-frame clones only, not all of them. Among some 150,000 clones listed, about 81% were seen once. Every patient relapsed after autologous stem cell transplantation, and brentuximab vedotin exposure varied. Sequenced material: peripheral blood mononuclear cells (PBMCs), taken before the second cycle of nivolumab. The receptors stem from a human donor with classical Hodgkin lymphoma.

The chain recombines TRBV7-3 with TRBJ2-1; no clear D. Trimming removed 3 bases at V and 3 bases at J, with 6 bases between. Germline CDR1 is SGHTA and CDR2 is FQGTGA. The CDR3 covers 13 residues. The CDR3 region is CASSFDNYNEQFF. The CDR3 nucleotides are TGTGCCAGCAGCTTCGACAACTACAATGAGCAGTTCTTC.

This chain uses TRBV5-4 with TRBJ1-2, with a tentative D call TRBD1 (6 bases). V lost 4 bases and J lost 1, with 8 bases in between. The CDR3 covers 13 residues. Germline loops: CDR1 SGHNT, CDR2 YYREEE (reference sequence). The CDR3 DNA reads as TGTGCCAGCAGCCAGGACAGTAACTATGGCTACACCTTC. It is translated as CASSQDSNYGYTF.

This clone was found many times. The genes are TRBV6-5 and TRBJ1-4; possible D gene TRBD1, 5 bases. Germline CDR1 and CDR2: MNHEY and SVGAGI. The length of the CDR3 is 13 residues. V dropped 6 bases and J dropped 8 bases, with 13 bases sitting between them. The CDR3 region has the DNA TGTGCCAGCAGATCGGGGCTTTTGGAAAAACTGTTTTTT. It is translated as CASRSGLLEKLFF.

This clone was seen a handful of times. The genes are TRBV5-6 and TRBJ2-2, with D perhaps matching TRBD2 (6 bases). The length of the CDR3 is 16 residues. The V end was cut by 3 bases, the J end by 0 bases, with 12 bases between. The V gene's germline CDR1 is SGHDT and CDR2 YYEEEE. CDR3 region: CASSSRDWSNTGELFF. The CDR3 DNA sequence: TGTGCCAGCAGCTCGAGGGACTGGTCGAACACCGGGGAGCTGTTTTTT.

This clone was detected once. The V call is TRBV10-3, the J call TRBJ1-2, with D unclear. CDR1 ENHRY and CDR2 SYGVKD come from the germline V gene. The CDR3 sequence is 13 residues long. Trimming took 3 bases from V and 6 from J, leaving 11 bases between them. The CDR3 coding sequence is TGTGCCATCAGTGATCTTATTGTCCATGGCTACACCTTC. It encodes CAISDLIVHGYTF.

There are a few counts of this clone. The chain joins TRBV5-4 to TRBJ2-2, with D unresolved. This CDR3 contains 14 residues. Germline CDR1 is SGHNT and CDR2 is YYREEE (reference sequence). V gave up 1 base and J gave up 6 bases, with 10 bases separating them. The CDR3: CASSLWDSPGELFF. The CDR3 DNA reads TGTGCCAGCAGCTTGTGGGATTCCCCCGGGGAGCTGTTTTTT.

CDR3 region: CASSLATGQGSSGYTF. The DNA for the CDR3 is TGTGCCAGCAGCTTAGCCACGGGACAGGGAAGCTCTGGCTACACCTTC. The chain is built from TRBV7-8 and TRBJ1-2; 9 bases are shared with TRBD1. This CDR3 region has 16 residues. Germline V CDR1 and CDR2: SGHVS, FQNEAQ. V trimming: 0 bases; J trimming: 7 bases; junction bases outside the gene matches: 9.

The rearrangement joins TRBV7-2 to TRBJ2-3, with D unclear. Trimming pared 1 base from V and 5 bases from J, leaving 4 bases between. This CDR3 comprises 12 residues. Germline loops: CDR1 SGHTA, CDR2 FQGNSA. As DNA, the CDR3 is TGTGCCAGCAGCTTAGAGCGAGATACGCAGTATTTT. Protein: CASSLERDTQYF.

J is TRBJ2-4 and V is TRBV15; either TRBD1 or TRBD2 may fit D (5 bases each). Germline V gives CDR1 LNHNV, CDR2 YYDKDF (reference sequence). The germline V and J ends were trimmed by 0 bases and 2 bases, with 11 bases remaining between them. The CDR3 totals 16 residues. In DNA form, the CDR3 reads TGTGCCACCAGCAGAGAGGGGGATTGGACCAAAAACATTCAGTACTTC. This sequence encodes CATSREGDWTKNIQYF.

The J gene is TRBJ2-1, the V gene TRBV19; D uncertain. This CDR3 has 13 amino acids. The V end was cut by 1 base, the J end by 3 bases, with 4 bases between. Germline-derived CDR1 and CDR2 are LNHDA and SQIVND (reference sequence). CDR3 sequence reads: CASSIVHYNEQFF. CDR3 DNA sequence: TGTGCCAGTAGTATAGTACACTACAATGAGCAGTTCTTC.

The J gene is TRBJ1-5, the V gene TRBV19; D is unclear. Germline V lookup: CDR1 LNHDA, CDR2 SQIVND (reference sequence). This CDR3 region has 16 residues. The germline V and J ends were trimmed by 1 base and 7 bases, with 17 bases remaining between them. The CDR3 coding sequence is TGTGCCAGTAGTATAGGTTTGGGGTACCCGGGCCAGCCCCAGCATTTT. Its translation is CASSIGLGYPGQPQHF.

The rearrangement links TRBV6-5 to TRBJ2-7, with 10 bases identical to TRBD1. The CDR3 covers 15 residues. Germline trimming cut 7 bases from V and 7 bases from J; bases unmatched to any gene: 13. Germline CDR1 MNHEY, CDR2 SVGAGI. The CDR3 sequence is CASIPGGTGVREQYF. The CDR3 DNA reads TGTGCCAGCATCCCTGGAGGGACAGGGGTTCGGGAGCAGTACTTC.

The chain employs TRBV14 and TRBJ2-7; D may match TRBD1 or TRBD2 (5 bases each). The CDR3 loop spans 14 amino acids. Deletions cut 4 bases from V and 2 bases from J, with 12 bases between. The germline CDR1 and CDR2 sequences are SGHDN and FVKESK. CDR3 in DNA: TGTGCCAGCAGCCGCCGGGACGGAGCCTACGAGCAGTACTTC. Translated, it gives CASSRRDGAYEQYF.

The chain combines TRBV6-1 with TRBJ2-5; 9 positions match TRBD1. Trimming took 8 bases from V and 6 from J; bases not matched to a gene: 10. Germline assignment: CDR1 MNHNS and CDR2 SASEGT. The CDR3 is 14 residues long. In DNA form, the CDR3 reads TGTGCCAGCGGAGCCGGGACAGGGATAAAGACCCAGTACTTC. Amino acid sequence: CASGAGTGIKTQYF.

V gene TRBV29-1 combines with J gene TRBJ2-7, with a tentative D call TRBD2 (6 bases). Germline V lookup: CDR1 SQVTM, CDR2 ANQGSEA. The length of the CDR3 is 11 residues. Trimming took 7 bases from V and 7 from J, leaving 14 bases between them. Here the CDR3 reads CSGSLGGEQYF. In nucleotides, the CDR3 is TGCAGCGGCTCACTGGGGGGAGAGCAGTACTTC.

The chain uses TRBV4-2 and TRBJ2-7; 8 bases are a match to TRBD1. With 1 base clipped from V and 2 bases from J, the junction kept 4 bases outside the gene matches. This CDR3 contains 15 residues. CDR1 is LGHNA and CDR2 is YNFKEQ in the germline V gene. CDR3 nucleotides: TGTGCCAGCAGCCAAGCAGGGGACAGGACCTACGAGCAGTACTTC. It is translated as CASSQAGDRTYEQYF.

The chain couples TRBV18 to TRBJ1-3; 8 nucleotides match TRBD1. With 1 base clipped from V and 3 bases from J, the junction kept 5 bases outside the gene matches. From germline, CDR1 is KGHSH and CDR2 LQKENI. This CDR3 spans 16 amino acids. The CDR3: CASSPRWTGFGNTIYF. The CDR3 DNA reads TGTGCCAGCTCACCACGGTGGACAGGGTTTGGAAACACCATATATTTT.

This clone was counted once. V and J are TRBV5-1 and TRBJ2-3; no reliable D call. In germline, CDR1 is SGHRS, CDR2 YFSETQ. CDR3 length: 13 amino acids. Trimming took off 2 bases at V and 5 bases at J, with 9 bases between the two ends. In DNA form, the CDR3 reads TGCGCCAGCAGCTTTGACGTACGAGATACGCAGTATTTT. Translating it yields CASSFDVRDTQYF. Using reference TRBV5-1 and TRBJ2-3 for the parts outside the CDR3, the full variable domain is KAGVTQTPRYLIKTRGQQVTLSCSPISGHRSVSWYQQTPGQGLQFLFEYFSETQRNKGNFPGRFSGRQFSNSRSEMNVSTLELGDSALYLCASSFDVRDTQYFGPGTRLTVL.

DNA for the CDR3: TGTGCCAGCAGCCCACGGGACCTGGGACAGTATTTT. Protein product: CASSPRDLGQYF. The chain recombines TRBV28 with TRBJ2-3; D tentatively fits TRBD1 or TRBD2 (5 bases each). V lost 6 bases, J lost 12 bases, and 16 bases lay in between. The CDR3 spans 12 residues. Germline V gives CDR1 MDHEN, CDR2 SYDVKM.

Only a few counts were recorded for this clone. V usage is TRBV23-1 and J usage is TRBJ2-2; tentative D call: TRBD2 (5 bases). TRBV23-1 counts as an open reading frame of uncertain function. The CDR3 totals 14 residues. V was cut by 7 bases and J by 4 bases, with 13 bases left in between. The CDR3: CASTPRVITGELFF. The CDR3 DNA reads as TGCGCCAGCACCCCGCGGGTCATCACCGGGGAGCTGTTTTTT.